This T cell receptor beta chain was captured by sequencing in a study of response to subunit inactivated influenza vaccine. This clonotype was counted at least ten times. V was clipped by 6 bases and J by 6 bases, with 10 bases between them. The CDR3 totals 12 residues. From germline, CDR1 is MGHDK and CDR2 SYGVNS. TCRdb re-called the RT-PCR reads with MiXCR, one entry per CDR3 protein. Here the sample spans 200,000 to 300,000 distinct CDR3 sequences, more than 9% being singletons. The chain uses TRBV25-1 and TRBJ2-3; D remains ambiguous. The sequence was obtained from a man aged 50 to 59 who received an inactivated influenza vaccine. Material: non-naive T cells sorted from PBMCs, obtained 14 to 15 days before vaccination. The CDR3 DNA reads TGTGCCAGCAGACATACATCTGATACGCAGTATTTT. Translation: CASRHTSDTQYF.